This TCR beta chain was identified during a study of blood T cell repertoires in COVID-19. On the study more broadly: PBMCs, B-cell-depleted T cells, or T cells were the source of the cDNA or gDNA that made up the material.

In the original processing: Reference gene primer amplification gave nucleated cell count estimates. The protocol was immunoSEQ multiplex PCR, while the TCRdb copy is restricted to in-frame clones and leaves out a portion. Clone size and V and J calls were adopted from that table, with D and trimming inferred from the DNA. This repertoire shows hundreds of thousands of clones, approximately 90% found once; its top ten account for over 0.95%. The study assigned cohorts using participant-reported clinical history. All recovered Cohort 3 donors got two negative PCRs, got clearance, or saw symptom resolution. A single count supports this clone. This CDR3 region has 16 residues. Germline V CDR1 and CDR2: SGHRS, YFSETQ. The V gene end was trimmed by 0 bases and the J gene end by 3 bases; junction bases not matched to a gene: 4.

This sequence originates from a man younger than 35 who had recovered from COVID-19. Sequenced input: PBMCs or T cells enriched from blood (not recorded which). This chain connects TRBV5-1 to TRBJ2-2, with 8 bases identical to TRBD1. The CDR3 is CASSLAVTGDTGELFF. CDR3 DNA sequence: TGCGCCAGCAGCTTGGCGGTGACAGGGGACACCGGGGAGCTGTTTTTT. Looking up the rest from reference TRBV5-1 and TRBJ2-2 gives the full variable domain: KAGVTQTPRYLIKTRGQQVTLSCSPISGHRSVSWYQQTPGQGLQFLFEYFSETQRNKGNFPGRFSGRQFSNSRSEMNVSTLELGDSALYLCASSLAVTGDTGELFFGEGSRLTVL.